This record concerns one T cell receptor beta chain sequence. The sample originates from a study of CD8 T cells in Susac syndrome. Germline loops: CDR1 SGHAT, CDR2 FQNNGV. The CDR3 totals 15 residues. V lost 5 bases and J 7 bases, leaving 15 bases between the germline ends. RNA in amounts of 0.5 to 1 ug was reverse transcribed with random hexamers. TCRdb re-analysed the immunoSEQ multiplex PCR reads in MiXCR, keeping a single row per CDR3 protein. The sample holds hundreds of thousands of distinct CDR3 sequences, around 83% seen once. The TCR comes from a human donor with multiple sclerosis. The sequenced sample consisted of CD8+ T cells from PBMCs. This chain uses TRBV11-2 with TRBJ1-6; D gene uncertain. CDR3 nucleotide sequence: TGTGCCAGCAGCCAACGGACGGAAGAAAATTCACCCCTCCACTTT. Translated: CASSQRTEENSPLHF.